This note documents a single TCR beta chain sequence. The assay was run at deep level. For every subset, genomic DNA was evenly distributed across several immunoSEQ plates. This table comes from immunoSEQ multiplex PCR, and its TCRdb copy is limited to in-frame clones, with some not included. The sample consists of 1,400,000 or so clones, 98% of them appearing once. These data are taken from a study of shared clonotypes between healthy human individuals. Study context: A donor's plate count was three for CD4 naive and three for CD4 memory; CD8 naive had two and CD8 memory one.

The CDR3 loop spans 17 amino acids. Looked up from germline, CDR1 is SGHNT and CDR2 is YENEEA. V trimming: 5 bases; J trimming: 3 bases; junction bases outside the gene matches: 8. The gene calls are TRBV11-3 and TRBJ2-1, with 12 positions matching TRBD1. The clonotype originates from a man under 40 in good health. The sample taken for sequencing was naive CD4+ T cells sorted from blood. Regarding subset: CD45RA+ positively selected. CDR3 sequence: CASSRGTGGADYNEQFF. The CDR3 DNA reads as TGTGCCAGCAGCCGCGGGACAGGGGGCGCCGACTACAATGAGCAGTTCTTC.